This entry lists 13 T cell receptor beta chains sequenced from one sample in a study of CD8 T cells in Susac syndrome. Random hexamers were used to reverse transcribe the RNA input (about 0.45 to 1 ug). TCRdb analysed the immunoSEQ multiplex PCR reads with MiXCR anew, one entry per CDR3 protein. The profile shows tens of thousands of distinct CDR3 sequences, 94% of them singletons. Sequenced sample: CD8+ T cells from PBMCs. Every receptor here comes from a human donor in good health.

The V call is TRBV5-5, the J call TRBJ2-5; 8 bases are shared with TRBD2. Germline values: CDR1 SGHKS, CDR2 YYEKEE (reference sequence). The V gene end was trimmed by 4 bases and the J gene end by 4 bases; junction bases not matched to a gene: 12. This CDR3 contains 16 residues. CDR3 sequence (DNA): TGTGCCAGCAGCCTTGTCGGGCCCAGCGGGGGAGAGACCCAGTACTTC. Amino acids: CASSLVGPSGGETQYF.

V usage is TRBV7-9 and J usage is TRBJ2-1, with unresolved D. Trimming took 7 bases from V and 6 from J, leaving 10 bases between them. The CDR3 is 12 amino acids. Germline CDR1 reads SEHNR; CDR2 reads FQNEAQ (reference sequence). CDR3 loop: CASTLRVNEQFF. The CDR3 DNA reads TGTGCCAGCACCCTTAGGGTCAATGAGCAGTTCTTC.

The chain recombines TRBV29-1 with TRBJ2-3; D is unclear. The CDR3 spans 13 residues. Trimming took 3 bases from V and 0 from J, leaving 7 bases between them. Germline CDR1 is SQVTM and CDR2 is ANQGSEA. CDR3 residues: CSVDLGSTDTQYF. CDR3 DNA: TGCAGCGTTGATCTGGGAAGCACAGATACGCAGTATTTT.

The chain combines TRBV27 with TRBJ1-2, with 7 positions matching TRBD1. The CDR3 has 12 residues. V dropped 5 bases and J dropped 13; count of bases not matched to a gene: 10. Germline lookup yields CDR1 MNHEY and CDR2 SMNVEV (reference sequence). CDR3 sequence reads: CASSRQGEIVTF. The CDR3, as DNA: TGTGCCAGCAGTAGGCAGGGGGAAATTGTCACCTTC.

V and J are TRBV3-1 and TRBJ1-5; weak D call: TRBD1 (5 bases). V lost 3 bases and J lost 3, with 12 bases in between. CDR1 and CDR2 (germline): LGHDT, YNNKEL (reference sequence). This CDR3 has 15 amino acids. The CDR3 protein is CASSQGRIPNQPQHF. Written as DNA, the CDR3 is TGTGCCAGCAGCCAGGGGCGTATTCCCAATCAGCCCCAGCATTTT.

The sample holds one count of this clonotype. The chain recombines TRBV5-4 with TRBJ1-2, with D possibly being TRBD1 (6 bases). CDR1 and CDR2 (germline): SGHNT, YYREEE (reference sequence). Trimming took off 3 bases at V and 8 bases at J, with 11 bases between the two ends. The CDR3 has 12 residues. CDR3 nucleotide sequence: TGTGCCAGCAGCTCGGGGGCGGAGGGCTACACCTTC. Encoded protein: CASSSGAEGYTF. Using reference TRBV5-4 and TRBJ1-2 for the parts outside the CDR3, the full variable domain is ETGVTQSPTHLIKTRGQQVTLRCSSQSGHNTVSWYQQALGQGPQFIFQYYREEENGRGNFPPRFSGLQFPNYSSELNVNALELDDSALYLCASSSGAEGYTFGSGTRLTVV.

The rearrangement uses TRBV29-1 and TRBJ2-7; D perhaps matches TRBD2 (5 bases). V lost 4 bases, J lost 0 bases, and 10 bases lay in between. Germline assignment: CDR1 SQVTM and CDR2 ANQGSEA. The CDR3 has 13 amino acids. Here the CDR3 DNA reads TGCAGCGTTGTGACTATAAGCTCCTACGAGCAGTACTTC. Its translation is CSVVTISSYEQYF.

This rearrangement joins TRBV14 to TRBJ2-3; unclear D gene. CDR1 SGHDN and CDR2 FVKESK come from the germline V gene. The CDR3 consists of 15 residues. Trimming removed 1 base at V and 7 bases at J, with 15 bases between. CDR3: CASSQGLGSSYTQYF. The CDR3 DNA sequence: TGTGCCAGCAGCCAAGGACTCGGATCGTCGTATACGCAGTATTTT. The entire variable domain, with the rest obtained from reference TRBV14 and TRBJ2-3, is as follows: EAGVTQFPSHSVIEKGQTVTLRCDPISGHDNLYWYRRVMGKEIKFLLHFVKESKQDESGMPNNRFLAERTGGTYSTLKVQPAELEDSGVYFCASSQGLGSSYTQYFGPGTRLTVL.

Points on this clonotype: One end of the junction varies from germline; a read error may be responsible. The chain uses TRBV4-3 and TRBJ1-5, with 9 positions matching TRBD1. The CDR3 runs to 15 residues. In germline, CDR1 is LGHNA, CDR2 YSLEER. The CDR3 DNA is TGCGCTAGCAGCCCGTCTTGGACAGGGGAAGAGCCCCAGCATTTT. The encoded protein is CASSPSWTGEEPQHF.

This chain links TRBV6-1 with TRBJ2-1; D is ambiguous. The CDR3 spans 14 residues. Germline lookup yields CDR1 MNHNS and CDR2 SASEGT. V dropped 3 bases and J dropped 6 bases, with 12 bases sitting between them. CDR3 DNA sequence: TGTGCCAGCAGTGAGAAGGAGTCTCCCAATGAGCAGTTCTTC. Translated: CASSEKESPNEQFF.

V usage is TRBV2 and J usage is TRBJ1-4, with D possibly TRBD1 on 5 matching bases. CDR3 size: 16 residues. With 5 bases removed from V and 2 bases from J, the gap between germline ends came to 15 bases. Germline V gene lookup returns CDR1 SNHLY and CDR2 FYNNEI. This CDR3 reads CASSRGAAATNEKLFF. The CDR3 DNA follows: TGTGCCAGCAGTCGAGGGGCAGCCGCGACTAATGAAAAACTGTTTTTT.

The rearrangement joins TRBV5-4 to TRBJ1-1; weak D call: TRBD1 (6 bases). The CDR3 is made up of 15 amino acids. V lost 0 bases and J lost 1, with 10 bases in between. Germline CDR1 SGHNT, CDR2 YYREEE (reference sequence). CDR3 DNA: TGTGCCAGCAGCTTGGATCAGGGGAGGAACACTGAAGCTTTCTTT. Its protein is CASSLDQGRNTEAFF.

The chain is built from TRBV27 and TRBJ1-1; D unclear. V was pared by 6 bases and J by 0 bases, with 8 bases between. Germline CDR1 reads MNHEY; CDR2 reads SMNVEV (reference sequence). This CDR3 is 13 amino acids long. In DNA form, the CDR3 reads TGTGCCAGCAGAGGGCCCATGAACACTGAAGCTTTCTTT. Protein: CASRGPMNTEAFF.